The 11 T cell receptor beta chains below were found in one sample sequenced in a study of patients with pleural tuberculosis. TCRdb itself ran the reads through MiXCR, one entry per CDR3 protein. The sample gives 45,000 to 55,000 distinct CDR3 sequences, about 7.3% of which show up once; about 17% is in the top ten. These receptors came from a human donor with pleural tuberculosis.

This clonotype came up a few times. V is TRBV19 and J is TRBJ1-3, with TRBD1 identical over 7 bases. The germline V gene has CDR1 LNHDA and CDR2 SQIVND (reference sequence). The ends lost 6 bases at V and 0 bases at J; junction bases unmatched: 2. This CDR3 spans 14 amino acids. The CDR3 region is CASSRDSSGNTIYF. DNA of the CDR3: TGTGCCAGTAGCAGGGACAGCTCTGGAAACACCATATATTTT.

This clonotype was counted ten times or more. The chain links TRBV15 to TRBJ2-5; the D gene is possibly TRBD2 (6 bases). V was shortened by 3 bases and J by 1 base, with 12 bases between the two germline ends. The CDR3 loop spans 15 amino acids. The germline CDR1 and CDR2 sequences are LNHNV and YYDKDF (reference sequence). In nucleotides, the CDR3 is TGTGCCACCAGCAGGGAAATTAGCGGCCAAGAGACCCAGTACTTC. Translating it yields CATSREISGQETQYF.

This clonotype came up many times. V usage is TRBV6-1 and J usage is TRBJ1-5; D ambiguous. With 2 bases removed from V and 1 base from J, the gap between germline ends came to 6 bases. CDR1 and CDR2 from the germline V gene are MNHNS and SASEGT. The CDR3 runs to 14 residues. CDR3 bases: TGTGCCAGCAGTGAAAGCCGGAGCAATCAGCCCCAGCATTTT. Residues: CASSESRSNQPQHF.

This clonotype was recorded at least ten times. A read error may produce the germline difference seen at one junction end. V usage is TRBV7-2 and J usage is TRBJ1-5; D is unclear. Germline values: CDR1 SGHTA, CDR2 FQGNSA. The CDR3 has 15 residues. CDR3 in DNA: TGTGCCAGCAGTTTAGCAGTAAATAGCAATCAGCCCCAGCATTTT. As protein: CASSLAVNSNQPQHF.

This clonotype was seen ten or more times. The genes are TRBV11-2 and TRBJ2-5; perhaps TRBD2 as D (6 bases). Trimming pared 4 bases from V and 0 bases from J, leaving 12 bases between. This CDR3 has 15 residues. Germline CDR1 is SGHAT and CDR2 is FQNNGV. This CDR3 is CASSSDGGYQETQYF. The CDR3 DNA sequence: TGTGCCAGCAGCTCCGATGGAGGGTACCAAGAGACCCAGTACTTC.

This clonotype came up many times. The chain couples TRBV12-5 to TRBJ1-1; D not resolved. The CDR3 is made up of 13 amino acids. V shed 0 bases and J shed 4 bases, with 6 bases lying between them. Germline loops: CDR1 LGHNT, CDR2 FRNRAP. As DNA, the CDR3 is TGTGCTAGTGGTTTGGTACGGGGCACTGAAGCTTTCTTT. This gives the protein CASGLVRGTEAFF.

The J gene is TRBJ2-7, the V gene TRBV11-1, with 9 bases aligning to TRBD2. Trimming cost V 6 bases and J 0 bases; bases outside gene matches: 6. The CDR3 contains 15 residues. Germline V lookup: CDR1 SGHAT, CDR2 FQDESV (reference sequence). The CDR3 DNA reads as TGTGCCAGCAGTTCGGGACTAGCTCTCTCCTACGAGCAGTACTTC. Translated, it gives CASSSGLALSYEQYF.

The table lists this clonotype with many counts. The genes are TRBV11-1 and TRBJ2-2; TRBD2 is a possible D gene (5 bases). Germline assignment: CDR1 SGHAT and CDR2 FQDESV (reference sequence). Trimming took off 0 bases at V and 4 bases at J, with 6 bases between the two ends. The CDR3 length is 14 residues. CDR3 region: CASSLAGSTGELFF. The CDR3 region has the DNA TGTGCCAGCAGCTTAGCAGGGAGCACCGGGGAGCTGTTTTTT.

This clonotype was detected many times. V usage is TRBV6-2 or TRBV6-3 and J usage is TRBJ2-7; 10 positions agree with TRBD2. Germline V gene lookup returns CDR1 MNHEY and CDR2 SVGEGT. CDR3 length: 17 amino acids. Trimming at V came to 0 bases and at J to 3 bases, leaving 8 bases not matched to a gene. As DNA, the CDR3 is TGTGCCAGCAGTTACTCGATTAACAGCGGGAGGGACTACGAGCAGTACGTC. Amino acids: CASSYSINSGRDYEQYV.

This clonotype occurred a few times. This chain links TRBV11-2 with TRBJ2-7; 8 nucleotides match TRBD2. CDR3 length: 12 amino acids. V lost 7 bases and J lost 5; bases outside the gene matches: 4. The germline V gene encodes CDR1 SGHAT and CDR2 FQNNGV. CDR3 sequence: CASTGLAHEQYV. The CDR3 DNA is TGTGCCAGCACTGGACTAGCCCACGAGCAGTACGTC.

The chain recombines TRBV12-3 or TRBV12-4 with TRBJ2-3; D gene uncertain. Deletions cut 1 base from V and 1 base from J, with 9 bases between. The CDR3 is 15 residues long. In DNA form, the CDR3 reads TGTGCCAGCAGTTTAGATGATATGGGCACAGATACGCAGTATTTT. Its protein is CASSLDDMGTDTQYF.